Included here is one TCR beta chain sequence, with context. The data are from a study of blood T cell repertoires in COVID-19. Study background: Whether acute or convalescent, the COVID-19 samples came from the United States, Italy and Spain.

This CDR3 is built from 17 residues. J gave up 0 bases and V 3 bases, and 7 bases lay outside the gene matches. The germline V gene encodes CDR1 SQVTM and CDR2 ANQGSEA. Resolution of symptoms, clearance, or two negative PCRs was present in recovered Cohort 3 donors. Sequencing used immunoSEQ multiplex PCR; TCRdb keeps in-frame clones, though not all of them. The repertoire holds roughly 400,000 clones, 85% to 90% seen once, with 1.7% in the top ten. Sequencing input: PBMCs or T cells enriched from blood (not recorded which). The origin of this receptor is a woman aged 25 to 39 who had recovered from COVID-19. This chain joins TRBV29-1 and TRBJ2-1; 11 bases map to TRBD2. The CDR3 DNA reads TGCAGCGTTGAGGGACTAGCGGCAAGGAGCTCCTACAATGAGCAGTTCTTC. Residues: CSVEGLAARSSYNEQFF.